This T cell receptor (beta chain) derives from a study of early T cells in non-severe SARS-CoV-2 infection. The protocol attached unique molecular identifiers to individual cDNA molecules. TCRdb analysed the 5' RACE reads with MiXCR anew, one entry per CDR3 protein. The table includes tens of thousands of distinct CDR3 sequences, 7.9% detected once. The V gene end was trimmed by 0 bases and the J gene end by 4 bases; junction bases not matched to a gene: 6. CDR1 is DFQATT, CDR2 SNEGSKA, per germline (reference sequence). This CDR3 has 15 amino acids. Specimen: whole blood, collected at baseline. The chain has TRBV20-1 and TRBJ1-1; TRBD1 matches at 9 bases. The TCR was taken from an adult who was a healthcare worker with PCR-confirmed SARS-CoV-2 infection or an uninfected control (not recorded which). The CDR3 DNA sequence: TGCAGTGCTAGAGACCAACAGGGGGCGAGCACTGAAGCTTTCTTT. Protein product: CSARDQQGASTEAFF.